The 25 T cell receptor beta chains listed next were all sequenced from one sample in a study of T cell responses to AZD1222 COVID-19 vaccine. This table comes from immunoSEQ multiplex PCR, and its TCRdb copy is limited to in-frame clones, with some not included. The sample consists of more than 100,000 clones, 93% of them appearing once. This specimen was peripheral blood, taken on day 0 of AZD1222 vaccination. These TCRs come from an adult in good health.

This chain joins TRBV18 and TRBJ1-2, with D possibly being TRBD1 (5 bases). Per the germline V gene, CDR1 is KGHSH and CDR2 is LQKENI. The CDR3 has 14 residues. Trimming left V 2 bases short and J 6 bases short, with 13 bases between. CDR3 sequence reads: CASSPSRDDDGYTF. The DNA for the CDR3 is TGTGCCAGCTCACCAAGTCGGGACGACGATGGCTACACCTTC.

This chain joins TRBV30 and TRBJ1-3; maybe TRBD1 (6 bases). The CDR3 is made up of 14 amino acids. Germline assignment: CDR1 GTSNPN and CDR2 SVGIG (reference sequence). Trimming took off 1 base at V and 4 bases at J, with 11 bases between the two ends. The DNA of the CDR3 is TGTGCCTGGAGTGCCTGGGGGGCGGGAAACACCATATATTTT. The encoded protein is CAWSAWGAGNTIYF.

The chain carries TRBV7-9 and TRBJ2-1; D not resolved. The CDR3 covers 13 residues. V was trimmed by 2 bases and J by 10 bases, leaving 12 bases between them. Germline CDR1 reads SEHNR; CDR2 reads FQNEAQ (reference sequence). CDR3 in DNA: TGTGCCAGCAGCTTATTAATGAACGACGAGCAGTTCTTC. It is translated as CASSLLMNDEQFF.

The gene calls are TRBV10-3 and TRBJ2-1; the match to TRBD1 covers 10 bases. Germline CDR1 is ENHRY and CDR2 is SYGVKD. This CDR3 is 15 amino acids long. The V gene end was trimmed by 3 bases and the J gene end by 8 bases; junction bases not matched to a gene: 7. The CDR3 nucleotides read TGTGCCATCAGTGATTCCGGGACAGGGGTTGATGAGCAGTTCTTC. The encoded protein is CAISDSGTGVDEQFF.

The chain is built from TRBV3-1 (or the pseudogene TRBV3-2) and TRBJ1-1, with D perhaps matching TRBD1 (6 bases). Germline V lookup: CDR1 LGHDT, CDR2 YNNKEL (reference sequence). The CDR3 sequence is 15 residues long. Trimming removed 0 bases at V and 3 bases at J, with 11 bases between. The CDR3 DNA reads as TGTGCCAGCAGCCAAGAGGAGGGGGACGACACTGAAGCTTTCTTT. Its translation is CASSQEEGDDTEAFF.

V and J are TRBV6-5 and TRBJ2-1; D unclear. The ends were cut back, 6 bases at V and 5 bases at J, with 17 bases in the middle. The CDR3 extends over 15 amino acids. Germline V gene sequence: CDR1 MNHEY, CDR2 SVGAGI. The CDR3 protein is CASSPGPYRHNEQFF. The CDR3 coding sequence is TGTGCCAGCAGCCCAGGACCTTATCGTCACAATGAGCAGTTCTTC.

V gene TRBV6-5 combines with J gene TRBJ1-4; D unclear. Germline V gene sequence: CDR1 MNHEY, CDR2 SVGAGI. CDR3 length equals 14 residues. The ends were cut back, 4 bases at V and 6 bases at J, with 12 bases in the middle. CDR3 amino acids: CASSSGWADEKLFF. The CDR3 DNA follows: TGTGCCAGCAGTTCAGGCTGGGCAGATGAAAAACTGTTTTTT.

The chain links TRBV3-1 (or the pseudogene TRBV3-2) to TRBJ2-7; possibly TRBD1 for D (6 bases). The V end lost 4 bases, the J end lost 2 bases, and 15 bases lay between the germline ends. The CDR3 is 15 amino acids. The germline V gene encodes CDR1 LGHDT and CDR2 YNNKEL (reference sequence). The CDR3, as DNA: TGTGCCAGCAGCCCAGGGGTAGGAGGAACCTACGAGCAGTACTTC. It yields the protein CASSPGVGGTYEQYF.

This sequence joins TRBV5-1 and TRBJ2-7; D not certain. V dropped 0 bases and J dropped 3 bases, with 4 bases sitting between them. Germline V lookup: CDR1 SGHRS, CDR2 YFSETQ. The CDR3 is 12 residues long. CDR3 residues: CASSLDGYEQYF. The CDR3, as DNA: TGCGCCAGCAGCTTGGATGGCTACGAGCAGTACTTC.

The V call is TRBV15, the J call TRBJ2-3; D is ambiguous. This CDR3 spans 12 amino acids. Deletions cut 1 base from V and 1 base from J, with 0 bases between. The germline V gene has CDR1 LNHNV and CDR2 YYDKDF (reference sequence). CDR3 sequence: CATSRGTDTQYF. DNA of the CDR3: TGTGCCACCAGCAGAGGCACAGATACGCAGTATTTT. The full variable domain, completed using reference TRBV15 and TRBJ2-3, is DAMVIQNPRYQVTQFGKPVTLSCSQTLNHNVMYWYQQKSSQAPKLLFHYYDKDFNNEADTPDNFQSRRPNTSFCFLDIRSPGLGDTAMYLCATSRGTDTQYFGPGTRLTVL.

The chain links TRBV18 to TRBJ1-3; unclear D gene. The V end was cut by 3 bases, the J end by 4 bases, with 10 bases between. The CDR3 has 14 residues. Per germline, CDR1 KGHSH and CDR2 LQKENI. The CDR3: CASSPAGRGNTIYF. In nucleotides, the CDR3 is TGTGCCAGCTCACCGGCAGGCCGGGGAAACACCATATATTTT.

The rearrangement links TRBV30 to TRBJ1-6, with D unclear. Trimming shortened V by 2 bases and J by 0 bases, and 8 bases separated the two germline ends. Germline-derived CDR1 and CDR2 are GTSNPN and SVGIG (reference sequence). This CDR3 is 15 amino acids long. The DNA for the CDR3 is TGTGCCTGGAGTTTAGGGAGCTCCTATAATTCACCCCTCCACTTT. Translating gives CAWSLGSSYNSPLHF.

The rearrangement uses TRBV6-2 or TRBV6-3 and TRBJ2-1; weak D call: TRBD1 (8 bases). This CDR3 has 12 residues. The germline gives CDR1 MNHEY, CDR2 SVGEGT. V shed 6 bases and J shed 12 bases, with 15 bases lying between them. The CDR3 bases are TGTGCCAGCAGCCCAAACAGGGGGGGGCAGTTCTTC. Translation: CASSPNRGGQFF.

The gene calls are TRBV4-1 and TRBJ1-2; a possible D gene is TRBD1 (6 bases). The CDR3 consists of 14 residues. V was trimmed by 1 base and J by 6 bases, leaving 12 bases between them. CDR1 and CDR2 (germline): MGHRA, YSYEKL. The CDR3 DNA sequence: TGCGCCAGCAGCCAAGCAGGGGATGAACATGGCTACACCTTC. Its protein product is CASSQAGDEHGYTF.

The CDR3 protein is CASSLQGSDEQFF. CDR3 nucleotide sequence: TGTGCCAGCAGCCTACAGGGTTCTGATGAGCAGTTCTTC. The chain is built from TRBV7-9 and TRBJ2-1, with D perhaps TRBD1 (6 bases). Trimming pared 5 bases from V and 8 bases from J, leaving 13 bases between. This CDR3 region has 13 residues. Germline-derived CDR1 and CDR2 are SEHNR and FQNEAQ (reference sequence).

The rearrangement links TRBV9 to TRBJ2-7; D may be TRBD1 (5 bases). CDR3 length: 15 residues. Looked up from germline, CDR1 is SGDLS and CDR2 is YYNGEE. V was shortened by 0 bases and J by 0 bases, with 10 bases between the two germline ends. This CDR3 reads CASSVGVGPSYEQYF. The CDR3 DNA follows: TGTGCCAGCAGCGTAGGTGTGGGGCCCTCCTACGAGCAGTACTTC. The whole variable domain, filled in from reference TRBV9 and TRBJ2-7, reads DSGVTQTPKHLITATGQRVTLRCSPRSGDLSVYWYQQSLDQGLQFLIQYYNGEERAKGNILERFSAQQFPDLHSELNLSSLELGDSALYFCASSVGVGPSYEQYFGPGTRLTVT.

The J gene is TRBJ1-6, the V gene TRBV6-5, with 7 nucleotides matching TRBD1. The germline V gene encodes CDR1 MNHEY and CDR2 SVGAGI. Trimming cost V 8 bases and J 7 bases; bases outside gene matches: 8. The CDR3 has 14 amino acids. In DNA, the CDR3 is TGTGCCAGCGAGGAAAGGGGGCGGAATTCACCCCTCCACTTT. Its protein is CASEERGRNSPLHF.

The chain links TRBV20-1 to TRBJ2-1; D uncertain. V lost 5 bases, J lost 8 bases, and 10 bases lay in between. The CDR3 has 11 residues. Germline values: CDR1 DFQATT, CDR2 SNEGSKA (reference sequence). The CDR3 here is CSAPLRDEQFF. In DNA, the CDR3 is TGCAGTGCTCCGCTTAGGGATGAGCAGTTCTTC.

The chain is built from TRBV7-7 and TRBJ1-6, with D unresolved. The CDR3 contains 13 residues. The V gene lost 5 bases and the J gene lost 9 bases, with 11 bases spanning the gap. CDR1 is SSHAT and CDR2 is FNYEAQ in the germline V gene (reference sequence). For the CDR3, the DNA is TGTGCCAGCAGCCCGAAGGAAGGTTCACCCCTCCACTTT. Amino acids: CASSPKEGSPLHF.

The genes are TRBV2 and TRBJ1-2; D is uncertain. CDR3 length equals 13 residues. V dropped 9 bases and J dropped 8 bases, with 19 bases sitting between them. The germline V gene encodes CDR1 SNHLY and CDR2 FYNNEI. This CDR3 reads CASQRAPIVGYTF. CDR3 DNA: TGTGCCAGTCAACGAGCCCCGATTGTCGGCTACACCTTC.

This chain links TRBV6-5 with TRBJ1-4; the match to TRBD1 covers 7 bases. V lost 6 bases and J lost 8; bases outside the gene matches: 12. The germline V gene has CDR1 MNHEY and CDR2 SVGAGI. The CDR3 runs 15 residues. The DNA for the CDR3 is TGTGCCAGCAGCCCGAGCGTGGGGACAGACGAAAAACTGTTTTTT. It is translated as CASSPSVGTDEKLFF.

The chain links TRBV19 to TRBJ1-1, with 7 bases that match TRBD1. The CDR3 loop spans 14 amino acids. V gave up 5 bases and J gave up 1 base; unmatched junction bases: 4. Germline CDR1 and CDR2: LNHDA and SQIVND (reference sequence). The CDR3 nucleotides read TGTGCCAGTAGTGTTCGACAGGGGAACACTGAAGCTTTCTTT. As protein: CASSVRQGNTEAFF.

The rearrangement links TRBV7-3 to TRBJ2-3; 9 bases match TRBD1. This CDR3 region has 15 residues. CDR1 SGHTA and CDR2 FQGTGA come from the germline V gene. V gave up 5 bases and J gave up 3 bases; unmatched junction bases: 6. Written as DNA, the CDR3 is TGTGCCAGCAGCCCCGGGACAGGGCTTACAGATACGCAGTATTTT. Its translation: CASSPGTGLTDTQYF.

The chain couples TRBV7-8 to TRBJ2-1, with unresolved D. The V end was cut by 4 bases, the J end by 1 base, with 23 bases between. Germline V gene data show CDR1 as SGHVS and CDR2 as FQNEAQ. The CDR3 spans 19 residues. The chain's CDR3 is CASSSAPPLTPLSYNEQFF. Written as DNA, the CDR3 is TGTGCCAGCAGCTCAGCCCCCCCACTAACCCCTCTTTCCTACAATGAGCAGTTCTTC. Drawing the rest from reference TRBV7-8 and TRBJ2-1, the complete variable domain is GAGVSQSPRYKVAKRGQDVALRCDPISGHVSLFWYQQALGQGPEFLTYFQNEAQLDKSGLPSDRFFAERPEGSVSTLKIQRTQQEDSAVYLCASSSAPPLTPLSYNEQFFGPGTRLTVL.

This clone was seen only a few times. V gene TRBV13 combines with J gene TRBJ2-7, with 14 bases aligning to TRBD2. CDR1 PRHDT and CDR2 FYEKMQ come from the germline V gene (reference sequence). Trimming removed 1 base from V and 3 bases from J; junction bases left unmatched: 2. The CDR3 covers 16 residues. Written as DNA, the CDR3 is TGTGCCAGCAGCTTAGCTGGACTAGCGGGAGGCTACGAGCAGTACTTC. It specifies CASSLAGLAGGYEQYF.